These 5 T cell receptor beta chains share one sample of origin, sequenced in a study of blood T cells in healthy people across ages. A second roughly 6 to 12 cycle PCR used barcoded and J-beta primers. A single record per CDR3 protein comes from TCRdb applying MiXCR to the 5' RACE reads. The sample lists hundreds of thousands of distinct CDR3 sequences, about 44% seen once, with around an eighth in the top ten. Material for sequencing was blood. These TCRs come from a man under 40 in good health.

Here the CDR3 DNA reads TGTGCCAGCACCCCCGGGACAGGGCGGGCGAACACTGAAGCTTTCTTT. This sequence encodes CASTPGTGRANTEAFF. J is TRBJ1-1 and V is TRBV27; 9 bases map to TRBD1. V trimming: 7 bases; J trimming: 1 base; junction bases outside the gene matches: 10. The CDR3 spans 16 residues. Germline V gene data show CDR1 as MNHEY and CDR2 as SMNVEV (reference sequence).

The chain carries TRBV2 and TRBJ2-5; D remains unclear. Germline V gives CDR1 SNHLY, CDR2 FYNNEI. The V and J ends lost 3 bases and 4 bases respectively, with 18 bases between them. This CDR3 has 16 amino acids. CDR3 sequence (DNA): TGTGCCAGCAGTGATCCCGAAGGGTTGCGAAGAGAGACCCAGTACTTC. Its translation: CASSDPEGLRRETQYF.

Remarks on this clonotype: Given a much more abundant clone one base away, this may be a read error. J is TRBJ2-7 and V is TRBV24-1; the match to TRBD2 covers 7 bases. The germline V gene encodes CDR1 KGHDR and CDR2 SFDVKD. The ends lost 2 bases at V and 4 bases at J; junction bases unmatched: 7. The CDR3 is 15 residues long. The CDR3 loop is CATSDSPRGVYEQYF. CDR3 bases: TGTGCCACCAGTGATTCGCCACGGGGGGTTTACGAGCAGTACTTC.

V and J are TRBV18 and TRBJ2-7; tentatively, D is TRBD1 or TRBD2 (6 bases each). V gave up 4 bases and J gave up 0 bases, with 10 bases separating them. CDR1 is KGHSH and CDR2 is LQKENI in the germline V gene. The CDR3 is 14 amino acids. The CDR3 sequence is CASSRGDNSYEQYF. CDR3 in DNA: TGTGCCAGCTCACGGGGGGACAACTCCTACGAGCAGTACTTC.

This clonotype has more than one count but fewer than ten. The rearrangement links TRBV20-1 to TRBJ2-7, with D unclear. The CDR3 covers 14 residues. Trimming stripped 1 base from V and 1 base from J, with 11 bases between. Germline lookup yields CDR1 DFQATT and CDR2 SNEGSKA (reference sequence). CDR3 region: CSARGSGLSYEQYF. In DNA, the CDR3 is TGCAGTGCTAGAGGGTCTGGCTTGTCCTACGAGCAGTACTTC.